This is a list of T cell receptor beta chains from one sample in a study of T-cell reconstitution after alpha-beta-depleted transplantation in children. TCRdb processed the PCR reads anew with MiXCR; each CDR3 protein has one entry. The sample holds 580,000 or so distinct CDR3 sequences, under 25% seen once. The sample here was PBMCs, mostly from graft donor cells, taken 360 days after TCRalphabeta/CD19-depleted stem cell transplant. These receptors were obtained from a boy under two years old who had a stem cell transplant for acute myeloid leukemia, so the T cells may come from the graft donor. Each CDR3 is given with its conserved first and last residue. D genes are given only for firm matches. Clone sizes are given selectively: once, few, many, or a class where the clone is expanded.

>many|TRBJ2-1|TRBD2|TRBV24-1|16
CATSDLGTTAYNEQFF
TGTGCCACCAGTGATTTAGGGACTACCGCTTACAATGAGCAGTTCTTC
>once|TRBJ2-3|TRBD2|TRBV7-8|17
CASSLVGRSGGTDTQYF
TGTGCCAGCAGCTTAGTCGGCCGCAGCGGGGGCACAGATACGCAGTATTTT
>many|TRBJ1-6|TRBD1|TRBV6-5|17
CASSYQGQGLGGSPLHF
TGTGCCAGCAGTTACCAAGGACAGGGGCTAGGAGGCTCACCCCTCCACTTT
>NA|TRBJ2-5|NA|TRBV3-1|15
CASSQAGAERETQYF
TGTGCCAGCAGCCAAGCCGGGGCGGAGCGGGAGACCCAGTACTTC
>NA|TRBJ2-7|TRBD1|TRBV4-2|19
CASSQPLVGDSVDLYEQYF
TGTGCCAGCAGCCAACCACTAGTTGGGGACAGTGTGGACTTATACGAGCAGTACTTC
>many|TRBJ2-2|NA|TRBV20-1|16
CSAMPLGGGNTGELFF
TGCAGTGCCATGCCCCTCGGGGGCGGTAACACCGGGGAGCTGTTTTTT
>NA|TRBJ1-4|NA|TRBV12-3/TRBV12-4|14
CASSPRAGNEKLFF
TGTGCCAGCAGTCCCCGGGCCGGTAATGAAAAACTGTTTTTT
>few|TRBJ2-5|TRBD2|TRBV7-2|15
CASSPGSGGRETQYF
TGTGCCAGCAGCCCAGGGTCGGGAGGGAGAGAGACCCAGTACTTC
>many|TRBJ2-7|NA|TRBV20-1|12
CSATRPAGEQYF
TGCAGTGCTACCAGACCGGCCGGCGAGCAGTACTTC
>many|TRBJ2-5|NA|TRBV5-1|14
CASSTPTQGETQYF
TGCGCCAGCAGCACTCCGACGCAGGGAGAGACCCAGTACTTC
>NA|TRBJ2-1|TRBD2|TRBV12-3/TRBV12-4|15
CASSLPGGAYNEQFF
TGTGCCAGCAGTTTGCCGGGGGGAGCCTACAATGAGCAGTTCTTC